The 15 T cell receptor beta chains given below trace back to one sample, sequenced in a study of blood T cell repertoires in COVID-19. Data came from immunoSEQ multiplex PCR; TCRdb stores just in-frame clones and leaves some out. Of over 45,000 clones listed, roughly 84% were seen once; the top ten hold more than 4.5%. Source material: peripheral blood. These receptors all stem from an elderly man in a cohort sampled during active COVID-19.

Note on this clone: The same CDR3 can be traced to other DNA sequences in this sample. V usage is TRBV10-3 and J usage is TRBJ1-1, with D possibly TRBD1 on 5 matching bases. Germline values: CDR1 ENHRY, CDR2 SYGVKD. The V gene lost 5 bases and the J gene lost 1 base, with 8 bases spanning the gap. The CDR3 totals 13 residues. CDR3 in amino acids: CAISQQGNTEAFF. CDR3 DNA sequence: TGTGCCATCAGTCAGCAGGGGAACACTGAAGCTTTCTTT.

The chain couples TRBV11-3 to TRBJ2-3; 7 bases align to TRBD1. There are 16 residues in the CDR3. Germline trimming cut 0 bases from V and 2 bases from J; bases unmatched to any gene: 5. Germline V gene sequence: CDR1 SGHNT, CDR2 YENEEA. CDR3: CASSLEGGLDTDTQYF. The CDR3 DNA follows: TGTGCCAGCAGCTTAGAAGGGGGCTTGGACACAGATACGCAGTATTTT.

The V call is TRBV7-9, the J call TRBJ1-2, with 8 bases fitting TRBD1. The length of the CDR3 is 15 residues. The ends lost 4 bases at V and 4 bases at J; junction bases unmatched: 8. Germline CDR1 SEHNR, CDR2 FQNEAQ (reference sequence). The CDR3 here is CASSWTGIYLYGYTF. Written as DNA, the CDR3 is TGTGCCAGCAGCTGGACAGGGATTTACCTCTATGGCTACACCTTC.

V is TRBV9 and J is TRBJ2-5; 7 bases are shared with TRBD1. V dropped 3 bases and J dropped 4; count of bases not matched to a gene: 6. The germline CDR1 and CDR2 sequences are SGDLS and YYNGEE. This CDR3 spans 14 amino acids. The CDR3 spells CASSGGQPRETQYF. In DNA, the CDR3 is TGTGCCAGCAGCGGGGGACAGCCCCGAGAGACCCAGTACTTC. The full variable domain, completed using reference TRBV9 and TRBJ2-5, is DSGVTQTPKHLITATGQRVTLRCSPRSGDLSVYWYQQSLDQGLQFLIQYYNGEERAKGNILERFSAQQFPDLHSELNLSSLELGDSALYFCASSGGQPRETQYFGPGTRLLVL.

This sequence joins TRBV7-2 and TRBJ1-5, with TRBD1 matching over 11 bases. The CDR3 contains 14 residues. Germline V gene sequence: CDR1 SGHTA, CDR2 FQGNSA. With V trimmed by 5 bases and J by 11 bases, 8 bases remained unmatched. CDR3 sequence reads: CASSLGQGATTQHF. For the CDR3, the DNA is TGTGCCAGCAGCCTCGGACAGGGGGCCACGACCCAGCATTTT.

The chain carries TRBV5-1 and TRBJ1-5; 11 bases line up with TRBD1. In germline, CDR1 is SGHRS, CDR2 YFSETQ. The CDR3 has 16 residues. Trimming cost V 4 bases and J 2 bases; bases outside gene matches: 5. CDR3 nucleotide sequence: TGCGCCAGCAGCGCAGGGACAGGGGGAGGCAATCAGCCCCAGCATTTT. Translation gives CASSAGTGGGNQPQHF.

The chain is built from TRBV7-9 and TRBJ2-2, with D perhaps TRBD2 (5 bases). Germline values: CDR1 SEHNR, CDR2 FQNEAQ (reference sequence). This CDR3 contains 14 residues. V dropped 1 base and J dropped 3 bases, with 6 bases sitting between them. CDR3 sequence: CASSLGGDTGELFF. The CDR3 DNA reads TGTGCCAGCAGCTTAGGGGGAGACACCGGGGAGCTGTTTTTT.

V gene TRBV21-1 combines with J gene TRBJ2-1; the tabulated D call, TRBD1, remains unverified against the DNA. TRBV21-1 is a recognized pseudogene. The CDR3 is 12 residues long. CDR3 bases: TGTGCCAGCAGCCAAGGCAGCAATGAGCAGTTCTTC. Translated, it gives CASSQGSNEQFF.

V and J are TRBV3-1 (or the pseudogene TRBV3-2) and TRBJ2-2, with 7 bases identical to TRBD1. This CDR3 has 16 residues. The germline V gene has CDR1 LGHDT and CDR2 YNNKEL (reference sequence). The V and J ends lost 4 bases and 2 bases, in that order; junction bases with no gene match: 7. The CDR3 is CASSLRTGTNTGELFF. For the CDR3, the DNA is TGTGCCAGCAGCCTCCGGACAGGAACCAACACCGGGGAGCTGTTTTTT.

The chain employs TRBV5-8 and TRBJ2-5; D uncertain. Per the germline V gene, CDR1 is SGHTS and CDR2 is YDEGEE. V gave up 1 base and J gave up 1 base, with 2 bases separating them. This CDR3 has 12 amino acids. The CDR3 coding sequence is TGTGCCAGCAGCTTGCGCCAAGAGACCCAGTACTTC. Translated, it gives CASSLRQETQYF. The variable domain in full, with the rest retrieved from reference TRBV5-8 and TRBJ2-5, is EAGVTQSPTHLIKTRGQQATLRCSPISGHTSVYWYQQALGLGLQFLLWYDEGEERNRGNFPPRFSGRQFPNYSSELNVNALELEDSALYLCASSLRQETQYFGPGTRLLVL.

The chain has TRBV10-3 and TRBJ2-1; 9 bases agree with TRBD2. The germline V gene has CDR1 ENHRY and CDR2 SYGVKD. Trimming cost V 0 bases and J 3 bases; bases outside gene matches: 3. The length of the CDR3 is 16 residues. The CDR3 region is CAISESAGGDYNEQFF. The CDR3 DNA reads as TGTGCCATCAGTGAGTCCGCGGGGGGGGACTACAATGAGCAGTTCTTC.

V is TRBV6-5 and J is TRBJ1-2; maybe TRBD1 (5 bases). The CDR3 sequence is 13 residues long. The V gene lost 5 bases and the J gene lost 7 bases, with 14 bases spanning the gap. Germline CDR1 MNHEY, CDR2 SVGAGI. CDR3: CASSIQTGGGYTF. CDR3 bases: TGTGCCAGCAGTATTCAGACGGGGGGTGGCTACACCTTC.

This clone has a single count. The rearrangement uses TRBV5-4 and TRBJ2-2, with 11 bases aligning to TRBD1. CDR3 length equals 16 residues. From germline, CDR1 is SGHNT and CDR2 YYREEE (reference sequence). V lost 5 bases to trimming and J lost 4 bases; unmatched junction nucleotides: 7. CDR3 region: CASRPTGTGGTGELFF. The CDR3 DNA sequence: TGTGCCAGCAGACCGACCGGGACAGGGGGCACCGGGGAGCTGTTTTTT.

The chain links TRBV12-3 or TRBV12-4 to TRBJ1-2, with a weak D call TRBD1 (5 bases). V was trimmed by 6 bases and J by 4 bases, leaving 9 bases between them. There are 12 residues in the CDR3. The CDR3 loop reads CASSNTGYGYTF. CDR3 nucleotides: TGTGCCAGCAGCAATACAGGCTATGGCTACACCTTC.

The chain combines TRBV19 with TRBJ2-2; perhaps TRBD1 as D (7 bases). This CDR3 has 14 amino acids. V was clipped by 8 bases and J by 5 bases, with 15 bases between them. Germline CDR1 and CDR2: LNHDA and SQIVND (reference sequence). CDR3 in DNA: TGTGCCAGTGCGGGACAGCACGCTACCGGGGAGCTGTTTTTT. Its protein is CASAGQHATGELFF.